The source of this T cell receptor (beta chain) is a study of radiotherapy plus CTLA-4 blockade in lung cancer listed by TCRdb under 2018. General notes on the study: Among enrolled patients, under 20% had an objective response and 31% reached disease control.

In its sample, this clone was seen a few times. Its binding antigen is unknown. The sample holds no much larger clone one base away, and base qualities are not on file. General study outcomes and caveats: The strongest predictors of response were reported to be early dynamic shifts in blood T cell clones along with a rise in serum interferon-beta following radiation. TCR clones derived from tumors expanded in peripheral blood after treatment with radiotherapy and ipilimumab.

The study evaluated CTLA-4 blockade (ipilimumab) given together with focal radiation therapy in patients who had chemo-refractory metastatic non-small-cell lung cancer. The method behind the library was the immunoSEQ multiplex PCR assay. The clones in this table, taken by TCRdb from immuneACCESS, are in-frame only. Not every clone is retained; where verified, under half of the shortfall comes from an unresolved V gene, and the cause of the rest is unknown. The sample contains about 45,000 clones, roughly four fifths of them found a single time. The ten biggest clones cover around 7.7% of the sample. The TCR originated in a human donor with non-small cell lung cancer who had stable disease on radiotherapy plus ipilimumab. The sample was peripheral blood, taken from a patient treated with radiotherapy plus ipilimumab.

The nucleotide sequence reads TGTGCCAGCAGCCGACAGGGACCCCAAGAGACCCAGTACTTC. This yields the protein CASSRQGPQETQYF. The chain is made from TRBV6-1 and TRBJ2-5, with TRBD1 identical over 7 junction bases. V has 6 bases trimmed and J has 1 base trimmed; junction bases matching no gene number 5. The CDR3 sequence holds 14 residues, the cysteine and phenylalanine included. Only the CDR3 part of the read is kept: 42 bases, read in frame from the first base. CDR1 is given as MNHNS and CDR2 as SASEGT, both from the germline V gene.